Below, 31 T cell receptor beta chains from the same sample are listed, as sequenced in a study of T-cell reconstitution after alpha-beta-depleted transplantation in children. TCRbeta library construction was performed incorporating unique molecular identifiers. One entry per CDR3 protein results from TCRdb running MiXCR on the PCR reads. This sample has 500,000 or so distinct CDR3 sequences, with about 33% found just once. The specimen was PBMCs from the stem cell graft donor, collected from the stem cell graft. Source of these receptors: a human donor who donated a stem cell graft to a child with aplastic anemia.

V usage is TRBV27 and J usage is TRBJ2-2; D gene uncertain. The CDR3 contains 12 residues. The V end lost 6 bases, the J end lost 4 bases, and 6 bases lay between the germline ends. The germline CDR1 and CDR2 sequences are MNHEY and SMNVEV (reference sequence). CDR3 loop: CASRVGTGELFF. Here the CDR3 DNA reads TGTGCCAGCAGGGTAGGCACCGGGGAGCTGTTTTTT.

In its sample, this clonotype was seen a few times. The chain couples TRBV18 to TRBJ1-3, with a possible D match to TRBD1 (5 bases). This CDR3 is built from 17 residues. Germline V CDR1 and CDR2: KGHSH, LQKENI. The V end lost 3 bases, the J end lost 4 bases, and 19 bases lay between the germline ends. CDR3 in amino acids: CASSPILTGSSGNTIYF. The CDR3 DNA reads TGTGCCAGCTCACCGATCCTCACAGGATCCTCAGGAAACACCATATATTTT.

This clonotype was seen a few times. The V call is TRBV25-1, the J call TRBJ2-1; D is unclear. Germline-derived CDR1 and CDR2 are MGHDK and SYGVNS. The CDR3 has 15 amino acids. V was cut by 3 bases and J by 7 bases, with 16 bases left in between. The DNA for the CDR3 is TGTGCCAGCAGTGACCCCGGACGGTTTAATAATGAGCAGTTCTTC. It codes for CASSDPGRFNNEQFF. Full variable domain (outside the CDR3, taken from reference TRBV25-1 and TRBJ2-1): EADIYQTPRYLVIGTGKKITLECSQTMGHDKMYWYQQDPGMELHLIHYSYGVNSTEKGDLSSESTVSRIRTEHFPLTLESARPSHTSQYLCASSDPGRFNNEQFFGPGTRLTVL.

The rearrangement uses TRBV10-3 and TRBJ2-7; unclear D gene. V dropped 5 bases and J dropped 0 bases, with 5 bases sitting between them. CDR3 length: 12 amino acids. Germline-derived CDR1 and CDR2 are ENHRY and SYGVKD. The CDR3 is CAISSNSYEQYF. The CDR3 region has the DNA TGTGCCATCAGTTCAAACTCCTACGAGCAGTACTTC.

The chain uses TRBV7-3 and TRBJ2-2; D gene ambiguous. Germline V lookup: CDR1 SGHTA, CDR2 FQGTGA. The CDR3 is 14 residues long. The V end lost 6 bases, the J end lost 1 base, and 9 bases lay between the germline ends. DNA for the CDR3: TGTGCCAGCAGATACGCAGGGAACACCGGGGAGCTGTTTTTT. It specifies CASRYAGNTGELFF. The full variable domain, with the rest looked up from reference TRBV7-3 and TRBJ2-2, is GAGVSQTPSNKVTEKGKYVELRCDPISGHTALYWYRQSLGQGPEFLIYFQGTGAADDSGLPNDRFFAVRPEGSVSTLKIQRTERGDSAVYLCASRYAGNTGELFFGEGSRLTVL.

This clonotype has a handful of counts. The chain uses TRBV7-2 and TRBJ1-1; 7 nucleotides line up with TRBD1. Germline V gene sequence: CDR1 SGHTA, CDR2 FQGNSA. With V trimmed by 8 bases and J by 2 bases, 8 bases remained unmatched. The CDR3 totals 14 residues. The CDR3 sequence: CASAYRGINTEAFF. For the CDR3, the DNA is TGTGCCAGCGCATACAGGGGAATAAACACTGAAGCTTTCTTT.

The chain uses TRBV9 and TRBJ1-3, with D possibly matching TRBD1 (5 bases). CDR1 and CDR2 from the germline V gene are SGDLS and YYNGEE. V lost 2 bases and J 1 base, leaving 16 bases between the germline ends. The CDR3 contains 17 residues. The CDR3 nucleotides are TGTGCCAGCAGCGTGGGGCTCAGCGAAGATTCTGGAAACACCATATATTTT. Translated, it gives CASSVGLSEDSGNTIYF.

In DNA, the CDR3 is TGCAGTGCCGCGGGTAGCGGTCGCGCAGATACGCAGTATTTT. This codes for CSAAGSGRADTQYF. V and J are TRBV20-1 and TRBJ2-3; a weak D match, TRBD2 (6 bases). This CDR3 spans 14 amino acids. The germline V gene encodes CDR1 DFQATT and CDR2 SNEGSKA (reference sequence). V was shortened by 6 bases and J by 4 bases, with 17 bases between the two germline ends.

The table lists this clonotype with many counts. V and J are TRBV7-2 and TRBJ2-3, with D possibly TRBD2 on 5 matching bases. The CDR3 covers 11 residues. V was cut by 6 bases and J by 6 bases, with 7 bases left in between. The germline V gene encodes CDR1 SGHTA and CDR2 FQGNSA. The CDR3 protein is CASSRRDTQYF. CDR3 nucleotide sequence: TGTGCCAGCAGTAGGAGGGATACGCAGTATTTT.

The chain uses TRBV6-2 or TRBV6-3 and TRBJ1-2; D unclear. The CDR3 contains 13 residues. V was clipped by 5 bases and J by 4 bases, with 11 bases between them. Looked up from germline, CDR1 is MNHEY and CDR2 is SVGEGT. DNA of the CDR3: TGTGCCAGCAGTCACGACAACCCCTATGGCTACACCTTC. Translation gives CASSHDNPYGYTF.

The chain is built from TRBV29-1 and TRBJ2-3; D perhaps matches TRBD1 (6 bases). Per germline, CDR1 SQVTM and CDR2 ANQGSEA. The V end lost 3 bases, the J end lost 2 bases, and 21 bases lay between the germline ends. The CDR3 loop spans 17 amino acids. CDR3 amino acids: CSVEGDIYFQTTDTQYF. In nucleotides, the CDR3 is TGCAGCGTTGAGGGGGACATCTATTTCCAAACCACAGATACGCAGTATTTT.

This chain joins TRBV4-3 and TRBJ2-5, with D possibly being TRBD1 (6 bases). V lost 0 bases and J lost 5, with 13 bases in between. The CDR3 spans 15 residues. CDR1 is LGHNA, CDR2 YSLEER, per germline. CDR3: CASSQEGHRAETQYF. CDR3 sequence (DNA): TGCGCCAGCAGCCAAGAGGGGCACAGGGCTGAGACCCAGTACTTC.

The DNA for the CDR3 is TGCAGCGTTGAAGAGCCCTGGAGCCAAGAGACCCAGTACTTC. This encodes CSVEEPWSQETQYF. V and J are TRBV29-1 and TRBJ2-5; D remains ambiguous. CDR3 length equals 14 residues. Per germline, CDR1 SQVTM and CDR2 ANQGSEA. With 0 bases removed from V and 1 base from J, the gap between germline ends came to 9 bases.

This rearrangement joins TRBV20-1 to TRBJ1-4, with D tentatively TRBD1 (5 bases). Germline V gene lookup returns CDR1 DFQATT and CDR2 SNEGSKA (reference sequence). The CDR3 is 14 amino acids. Trimming cost V 6 bases and J 7 bases, with 18 bases left between them. The CDR3 loop is CSAGLQGGGEKLFF. The CDR3 DNA reads as TGCAGTGCGGGTCTTCAGGGCGGAGGTGAAAAACTGTTTTTT.

The chain combines TRBV4-3 with TRBJ1-5; D is ambiguous. There are 15 residues in the CDR3. Germline-derived CDR1 and CDR2 are LGHNA and YSLEER. The germline V and J ends were trimmed by 0 bases and 6 bases, with 12 bases remaining between them. The CDR3 reads CASSQDHIGSQPQHF. The CDR3 DNA reads TGCGCCAGCAGCCAAGATCACATCGGGAGTCAGCCCCAGCATTTT.

The chain carries TRBV11-2 and TRBJ2-7; 8 bases match TRBD2. CDR3 length: 13 amino acids. J gave up 7 bases and V 0 bases, and 2 bases lay outside the gene matches. The V gene's germline CDR1 is SGHAT and CDR2 FQNNGV. The CDR3 nucleotides read TGTGCCAGCAGCTTAGAGCGGGAGGCTGAGCAGTACGTC. Translated: CASSLEREAEQYV.

This chain links TRBV9 with TRBJ1-2; 7 nucleotides match TRBD1. Losses at the gene ends were 3 bases for V and 7 bases for J; bases not matched to a gene: 9. CDR3 size: 14 residues. CDR1 and CDR2 from the germline V gene are SGDLS and YYNGEE. The CDR3 sequence: CASSEGAGVGGYTF. The CDR3 coding sequence is TGTGCCAGCAGCGAGGGGGCCGGAGTAGGTGGCTACACCTTC.

The gene calls are TRBV12-3 or TRBV12-4 and TRBJ2-1; 7 bases line up with TRBD2. Trimming at V came to 3 bases and at J to 6 bases, leaving 11 bases not matched to a gene. The length of the CDR3 is 16 residues. The CDR3 loop is CASSFPGAGAPNEQFF. CDR3 nucleotide sequence: TGTGCCAGCAGTTTCCCCGGGGCGGGAGCACCCAATGAGCAGTTCTTC.

J is TRBJ2-7 and V is TRBV6-2 or TRBV6-3, with D maybe TRBD1 (5 bases). Germline CDR1 and CDR2: MNHEY and SVGEGT. V lost 4 bases and J lost 3, with 7 bases in between. There are 12 residues in the CDR3. The CDR3 DNA follows: TGTGCCAGCAGTTTAGGGGACTACGAGCAGTACTTC. It specifies CASSLGDYEQYF.

The rearrangement links TRBV7-2 to TRBJ1-5; no reliable D call. The CDR3 length is 13 residues. The V end was cut by 1 base, the J end by 9 bases, with 10 bases between. Germline V gives CDR1 SGHTA, CDR2 FQGNSA. For the CDR3, the DNA is TGTGCCAGCAGCTTAGGAGGTGGCCGGCCCCAGCATTTT. Protein sequence: CASSLGGGRPQHF.

In its sample, this clonotype was seen a few times. The chain recombines TRBV6-5 with TRBJ1-1; 9 bases align to TRBD1. Germline V gives CDR1 MNHEY, CDR2 SVGAGI. Trimming cost V 0 bases and J 3 bases; bases outside gene matches: 2. The CDR3 length is 15 residues. DNA for the CDR3: TGTGCCAGCAGTTACTCGAACAGGGGGCACACTGAAGCTTTCTTT. Residues: CASSYSNRGHTEAFF.

This clonotype was counted between two and nine times. The chain uses TRBV28 and TRBJ2-7; D remains ambiguous. Germline values: CDR1 MDHEN, CDR2 SYDVKM. This CDR3 region has 11 residues. The V end lost 4 bases, the J end lost 4 bases, and 5 bases lay between the germline ends. CDR3 sequence reads: CASSSAYEQYV. The CDR3 coding sequence is TGTGCCAGCAGTTCCGCTTACGAGCAGTACGTC.

This clonotype showed up just a few times. The chain links TRBV19 to TRBJ1-1; D may be TRBD1 (6 bases). The CDR3 sequence is 13 residues long. Deletions cut 0 bases from V and 6 bases from J, with 8 bases between. Germline V lookup: CDR1 LNHDA, CDR2 SQIVND (reference sequence). Written as DNA, the CDR3 is TGTGCCAGTAGTATAGACAGGGGCGCTGAAGCTTTCTTT. Translation gives CASSIDRGAEAFF.

In this sample, this clonotype turned up a few times. This chain joins TRBV5-6 and TRBJ2-1, with 7 nucleotides matching TRBD2. Unmatched junction bases numbered 2, after V lost 2 bases and J lost 0 bases. CDR3 size: 15 residues. Germline V gene data show CDR1 as SGHDT and CDR2 as YYEEEE. Here the CDR3 reads CASSLSGNSYNEQFF. Written as DNA, the CDR3 is TGTGCCAGCAGCTTAAGCGGGAACTCCTACAATGAGCAGTTCTTC.

Only a few counts were recorded for this clonotype. V and J are TRBV20-1 and TRBJ2-1; tentative D call: TRBD2 (6 bases). CDR3 length: 18 residues. V lost 4 bases to trimming and J lost 3 bases, with 25 bases between them. Per germline, CDR1 DFQATT and CDR2 SNEGSKA (reference sequence). DNA of the CDR3: TGCAGTGCTAACACCCTTTTCTACGAGGGAGGCATCTACAATGAGCAGTTCTTC. This translates into CSANTLFYEGGIYNEQFF.

This clonotype was found many times. The chain is built from TRBV7-2 and TRBJ2-5; 8 nucleotides line up with TRBD2. Losses at the gene ends were 5 bases for V and 4 bases for J; bases not matched to a gene: 18. Germline V gene sequence: CDR1 SGHTA, CDR2 FQGNSA. The CDR3 totals 18 residues. CDR3 in amino acids: CASSKQRLSGKVGETQYF. CDR3 DNA sequence: TGTGCCAGCAGCAAACAGAGACTTAGCGGGAAGGTGGGAGAGACCCAGTACTTC.

This chain joins TRBV6-1 and TRBJ1-5; 8 bases agree with TRBD1. V lost 6 bases, J lost 1 base, and 5 bases stayed unmatched. Germline assignment: CDR1 MNHNS and CDR2 SASEGT. The CDR3 has 15 amino acids. As DNA, the CDR3 is TGTGCCAGCAGATCGGACAGGGCGAGCAATCAGCCCCAGCATTTT. It yields the protein CASRSDRASNQPQHF.

The V gene is TRBV14, the J gene TRBJ1-1; weak D call: TRBD1 (5 bases). The CDR3 covers 15 residues. Germline V CDR1 and CDR2: SGHDN, FVKESK. The ends were cut back, 4 bases at V and 0 bases at J, with 12 bases in the middle. The CDR3 nucleotides are TGTGCCAGCAGCCTCGGAAGGGGCTTGAACACTGAAGCTTTCTTT. Its protein is CASSLGRGLNTEAFF.

In this sample, this clonotype turned up once. The chain couples TRBV14 to TRBJ2-4; D remains unclear. The CDR3 length is 16 residues. Germline-derived CDR1 and CDR2 are SGHDN and FVKESK. The V end lost 4 bases, the J end lost 0 bases, and 13 bases lay between the germline ends. The CDR3 DNA reads as TGTGCCAGCAGCCCGCTCAAAGGATTAGCCAAAAACATTCAGTACTTC. It is translated as CASSPLKGLAKNIQYF.

This clonotype has a handful of counts. This sequence joins TRBV12-3 or TRBV12-4 and TRBJ2-3; 7 positions match TRBD2. The CDR3 length is 14 residues. The ends lost 4 bases at V and 4 bases at J; junction bases unmatched: 5. CDR3 sequence (DNA): TGTGCCAGCAGTTACAAGGGAGGGGCAGATACGCAGTATTTT. Amino acid sequence: CASSYKGGADTQYF.

The chain combines TRBV27 with TRBJ1-4, with 7 bases matching TRBD1. The CDR3 consists of 14 residues. CDR1 and CDR2 from the germline V gene are MNHEY and SMNVEV (reference sequence). After removal of 6 bases from V and 7 bases from J, the junction contained 8 bases not matched to a gene. DNA of the CDR3: TGTGCCAGCAGGCCGACAGGGATTGCTGAAAAACTGTTTTTT. As protein: CASRPTGIAEKLFF.